The 31 T cell receptor beta chains listed next were all sequenced from one sample in a study of CD4 T cells in relation to SARS-CoV-2 and coronaviruses. The method was immunoSEQ multiplex PCR; TCRdb's version includes in-frame clones alone and lacks a portion of them. Seen here are 25,000 or so clones, roughly 80% observed once, and the top ten hold roughly 18%. CD4+ T cells from unexposed donors were obtained before the COVID-19 pandemic (2011-2018). Isolation of CD4+ T cells took place after approximately eleven days in culture. Their antigens are not known. Sequencing input: CD4+ T cells from PBMCs, cultured in vitro. The receptors shown here come from a human donor in good health.

This clone was seen a few times. V and J are TRBV18 and TRBJ2-2; 7 bases align to TRBD2. CDR3 size: 14 residues. CDR1 and CDR2 from the germline V gene are KGHSH and LQKENI. J was trimmed by 6 bases and V by 5 bases; bases with no gene match: 6. The CDR3 DNA follows: TGTGCCAGCTCAGGGGGACTAACGGCCGGGGAGCTGTTTTTT. Its translation is CASSGGLTAGELFF.

The CDR3 nucleotides are TGTGCCAGCATTGGGACCCACTTTAATCAGCCCCAGCATTTT. Its translation: CASIGTHFNQPQHF. The chain joins TRBV6-5 to TRBJ1-5; a weak D match, TRBD1 (5 bases). V was shortened by 7 bases and J by 4 bases, with 14 bases between the two germline ends. Per the germline V gene, CDR1 is MNHEY and CDR2 is SVGAGI. CDR3 size: 14 residues.

The rearrangement joins TRBV5-5 to TRBJ1-1, with D possibly being TRBD1 (5 bases). This CDR3 has 15 amino acids. From germline, CDR1 is SGHKS and CDR2 YYEKEE (reference sequence). V lost 2 bases, J lost 0 bases, and 11 bases lay in between. CDR3 coding DNA: TGTGCCAGCAGCTTAACTGACAGCTTGAACACTGAAGCTTTCTTT. Protein product: CASSLTDSLNTEAFF.

The rearrangement joins TRBV5-6 to TRBJ2-1, with D hard to call. The CDR3 totals 17 residues. Trimming removed 0 bases from V and 0 bases from J, with 13 bases in between. The germline V gene encodes CDR1 SGHDT and CDR2 YYEEEE. DNA of the CDR3: TGTGCCAGCAGCTTGGGAGTCGGCGGTAGCTCCTACAATGAGCAGTTCTTC. Translating it yields CASSLGVGGSSYNEQFF.

The rearrangement joins TRBV6-1 to TRBJ2-3, with 11 positions matching TRBD1. Unmatched junction bases numbered 6, after V lost 0 bases and J lost 4 bases. CDR1 and CDR2 (germline): MNHNS, SASEGT. The CDR3 covers 17 residues. CDR3 protein: CASSEAGGQGASDTQYF. The CDR3 nucleotides are TGTGCCAGCAGTGAAGCAGGAGGACAGGGGGCGTCAGATACGCAGTATTTT.

The CDR3 sequence is CASSFSGPTYEQYF. In DNA form, the CDR3 reads TGTGCCAGCAGTTTTAGCGGGCCAACCTACGAGCAGTACTTC. The rearrangement links TRBV27 to TRBJ2-7; 7 positions match TRBD2. Looked up from germline, CDR1 is MNHEY and CDR2 is SMNVEV (reference sequence). The CDR3 totals 14 residues. V lost 3 bases to trimming and J lost 2 bases; unmatched junction nucleotides: 4.

The chain combines TRBV18 with TRBJ2-3, with TRBD1 matching over 9 bases. J lost 8 bases, V lost 5 bases, and 11 bases had no gene match. Germline V gene lookup returns CDR1 KGHSH and CDR2 LQKENI. This CDR3 contains 15 residues. CDR3: CASSTGQGAIGTQYF. The DNA of the CDR3 is TGTGCCAGCTCAACGGGACAGGGAGCAATCGGTACGCAGTATTTT.

The chain recombines TRBV7-2 with TRBJ2-3, with 8 bases aligning to TRBD2. This CDR3 region has 14 residues. V was pared by 5 bases and J by 5 bases, with 6 bases of the junction left unmatched. Germline assignment: CDR1 SGHTA and CDR2 FQGNSA. CDR3 sequence (DNA): TGTGCCAGCAGCCACGGGGGGGCCGTAGATACGCAGTATTTT. It is translated as CASSHGGAVDTQYF.

The genes are TRBV18 and TRBJ2-1; no reliable D call. With 3 bases removed from V and 7 bases from J, the gap between germline ends came to 10 bases. This CDR3 region has 13 residues. Germline CDR1 reads KGHSH; CDR2 reads LQKENI. DNA of the CDR3: TGTGCCAGCTCACCCTTCTCACCAAATGAGCAGTTCTTC. Its translation: CASSPFSPNEQFF.

V usage is TRBV11-2 and J usage is TRBJ2-2; a weak D match, TRBD1 (6 bases). V was shortened by 3 bases and J by 7 bases, with 15 bases between the two germline ends. The CDR3 length is 15 residues. CDR1 is SGHAT and CDR2 is FQNNGV in the germline V gene. The CDR3 bases are TGTGCCAGCAGCTTTATTACACAGGGTAACGGGGAGCTGTTTTTT. This codes for CASSFITQGNGELFF.

The rearrangement joins TRBV7-6 to TRBJ2-1, with a tentative D call TRBD1 (5 bases). The V end was cut by 2 bases, the J end by 6 bases, with 20 bases between. There are 17 residues in the CDR3. In germline, CDR1 is SGHVS, CDR2 FNYEAQ. CDR3 sequence (DNA): TGTGCCAGCAGCTTATCACTAAGGCAGGGAACACGCAATGAGCAGTTCTTC. Protein: CASSLSLRQGTRNEQFF.

The chain has TRBV9 and TRBJ2-1, with 8 positions matching TRBD2. Trimming cost V 5 bases and J 7 bases; bases outside gene matches: 11. The CDR3 length is 15 residues. Per the germline V gene, CDR1 is SGDLS and CDR2 is YYNGEE. CDR3 in DNA: TGTGCCAGCAGTCCTGCAGCGGGAGTTGGTAATGAGCAGTTCTTC. This gives the protein CASSPAAGVGNEQFF.

There are a few counts of this clone. The chain uses TRBV19 and TRBJ1-2; 12 nucleotides agree with TRBD1. V lost 7 bases to trimming and J lost 7 bases; unmatched junction nucleotides: 4. The CDR3 loop spans 13 amino acids. Germline V CDR1 and CDR2: LNHDA, SQIVND (reference sequence). The CDR3 DNA sequence: TGTGCCAGTACCGGGACAGGGGGCTCTGGCTACACCTTC. Amino acids: CASTGTGGSGYTF.

The chain is built from TRBV3-1 (or the pseudogene TRBV3-2) and TRBJ2-6, with TRBD1 as a possible D gene (6 bases). Trimming shortened V by 4 bases and J by 4 bases, and 17 bases separated the two germline ends. CDR1 LGHDT and CDR2 YNNKEL come from the germline V gene (reference sequence). The CDR3 consists of 17 residues. CDR3 residues: CASSPSEGVVGANVLTF. Written as DNA, the CDR3 is TGTGCCAGCAGCCCGTCCGAGGGGGTGGTGGGGGCCAACGTCCTGACTTTC.

This clone was seen only once. The rearrangement links TRBV7-2 to TRBJ2-7, with 10 bases that match TRBD2. CDR1 and CDR2 (germline): SGHTA, FQGNSA. V shed 5 bases, J shed 3 bases, and the junction held 7 bases outside the gene matches. The CDR3 covers 15 residues. CDR3 loop: CASSAASGGGYEQYF. CDR3 DNA: TGTGCCAGCAGCGCAGCTAGCGGGGGAGGCTACGAGCAGTACTTC.

The V and J genes are TRBV3-1 (or the pseudogene TRBV3-2) and TRBJ2-4, with 7 nucleotides matching TRBD2. The CDR3 has 15 amino acids. Germline loops: CDR1 LGHDT, CDR2 YNNKEL (reference sequence). V gave up 0 bases and J gave up 9 bases; unmatched junction bases: 8. CDR3 coding DNA: TGTGCCAGCAGCCAAGATCCGGGGGTAGCGGGCATTCAGTACTTC. This translates into CASSQDPGVAGIQYF.

V gene TRBV3-1 (or the pseudogene TRBV3-2) combines with J gene TRBJ1-1; possible D gene TRBD1, 5 bases. V was shortened by 4 bases and J by 1 base, with 10 bases between the two germline ends. This CDR3 is 14 amino acids long. CDR1 is LGHDT and CDR2 is YNNKEL in the germline V gene (reference sequence). In DNA, the CDR3 is TGTGCCAGCAGCCCGGGGGGATGGAACACTGAAGCTTTCTTT. This translates into CASSPGGWNTEAFF.

The genes are TRBV9 and TRBJ2-3, with 11 bases that match TRBD2. Trimming removed 2 bases from V and 5 bases from J; junction bases left unmatched: 7. Germline-derived CDR1 and CDR2 are SGDLS and YYNGEE. The CDR3 loop spans 16 amino acids. CDR3 protein: CASSVDSGGAIDTQYF. CDR3 DNA sequence: TGTGCCAGCAGCGTCGATAGCGGGGGGGCCATAGATACGCAGTATTTT.

The chain links TRBV5-1 to TRBJ1-6; the D is unclear. CDR1 is SGHRS, CDR2 YFSETQ, per germline. CDR3 length equals 16 residues. The ends were cut back, 2 bases at V and 9 bases at J, with 18 bases in the middle. CDR3 amino acids: CASSFSPGVEGSPLHF. In nucleotides, the CDR3 is TGCGCCAGCAGCTTTTCCCCAGGTGTTGAGGGTTCACCCCTCCACTTT.

The rearrangement joins TRBV20-1 to TRBJ2-1, with D perhaps matching TRBD2 (6 bases). The CDR3 sequence is 11 residues long. In germline, CDR1 is DFQATT, CDR2 SNEGSKA (reference sequence). The CDR3 DNA is TGCAGACCTTCGCGGGACGGTGAGCAGTTCTTC. This sequence encodes CRPSRDGEQFF.

The rearrangement uses TRBV28 and TRBJ1-1; TRBD1 might be the D (6 bases). This CDR3 is built from 15 residues. Trimming left V 11 bases short and J 3 bases short, with 22 bases between. Germline V CDR1 and CDR2: MDHEN, SYDVKM. CDR3 nucleotide sequence: TGTGCCGCTAACCTCCCAGGAGGGGGGTACACTGAAGCTTTCTTT. It codes for CAANLPGGGYTEAFF.

The rearrangement uses TRBV5-1 and TRBJ2-5; 12 nucleotides agree with TRBD1. CDR1 and CDR2 from the germline V gene are SGHRS and YFSETQ. The CDR3 spans 18 residues. Losses at the gene ends were 3 bases for V and 2 bases for J; bases not matched to a gene: 11. In DNA form, the CDR3 reads TGCGCCAGCAGCTCGGGGACAGGGGGCGGCGGGGAACAAGAGACCCAGTACTTC. Translation: CASSSGTGGGGEQETQYF.

This chain links TRBV2 with TRBJ2-7; 10 bases are a match to TRBD1. The CDR3 runs to 16 residues. The V segment lost 2 bases and the J segment 2 bases; nucleotides outside the gene matches: 6. The germline gives CDR1 SNHLY, CDR2 FYNNEI. CDR3 DNA sequence: TGTGCCAGCAGTGAATTCGGCGGGACAGGGGCCTACGAGCAGTACTTC. Its translation: CASSEFGGTGAYEQYF.

The table lists this clone with a few counts. The chain has TRBV19 and TRBJ1-1; no clear D. V was clipped by 5 bases and J by 4 bases, with 17 bases between them. Germline V CDR1 and CDR2: LNHDA, SQIVND (reference sequence). The CDR3 loop spans 15 amino acids. The DNA of the CDR3 is TGTGCCAGTAGTCCCGGAGAGGGCTGGAGCACTGAAGCTTTCTTT. It is translated as CASSPGEGWSTEAFF.

The chain recombines TRBV2 with TRBJ2-5, with 10 bases that match TRBD2. J gave up 2 bases and V 6 bases, and 3 bases lay outside the gene matches. The CDR3 sequence is 14 residues long. CDR1 is SNHLY, CDR2 FYNNEI, per germline. In DNA, the CDR3 is TGTGCCAGCAGAGGGACTAGCGTGCAAGAGACCCAGTACTTC. Protein: CASRGTSVQETQYF.

V and J are TRBV25-1 and TRBJ2-7; D not resolved. The V and J ends lost 3 bases and 6 bases respectively, with 12 bases between them. From germline, CDR1 is MGHDK and CDR2 SYGVNS. CDR3 length equals 13 residues. CDR3 nucleotides: TGTGCCAGCAGTGATAAGGGTTCGATCGAGCAGTACTTC. It encodes CASSDKGSIEQYF.

The chain is built from TRBV7-9 and TRBJ2-7; the D gene could be TRBD1 or TRBD2 (5 bases each). The CDR3 length is 15 residues. Trimming stripped 5 bases from V and 0 bases from J, with 14 bases between. Germline lookup yields CDR1 SEHNR and CDR2 FQNEAQ (reference sequence). For the CDR3, the DNA is TGTGCCAGCAGCCCTAGTCTGGGGACCTCCTACGAGCAGTACTTC. This translates into CASSPSLGTSYEQYF.

The chain links TRBV12-3 or TRBV12-4 to TRBJ1-6, with D uncertain. CDR3 length: 12 amino acids. The V end lost 7 bases, the J end lost 0 bases, and 1 base lay between the germline ends. The DNA of the CDR3 is TGTGCCAGCACCTCCTATAATTCACCCCTCCACTTT. This sequence encodes CASTSYNSPLHF.

This rearrangement joins TRBV6-5 to TRBJ1-6; D call uncertain. Trimming removed 9 bases at V and 8 bases at J, with 11 bases between. The CDR3 spans 12 residues. Germline CDR1 reads MNHEY; CDR2 reads SVGAGI. Here the CDR3 DNA reads TGTGCCAGTGTCGAAGGTCATTCACCCCTCCACTTT. This gives the protein CASVEGHSPLHF.

The chain links TRBV12-5 to TRBJ2-7, with D unresolved. The V end lost 5 bases, the J end lost 2 bases, and 7 bases lay between the germline ends. Germline V gives CDR1 LGHNT, CDR2 FRNRAP. This CDR3 contains 12 residues. The CDR3 DNA reads TGTGCTAGTGGTCCGTGGGCCTACGAGCAGTACTTC. This codes for CASGPWAYEQYF.

The chain combines TRBV6-1 with TRBJ2-3; D tentatively fits TRBD1 or TRBD2 (6 bases each). The length of the CDR3 is 16 residues. Germline V gene data show CDR1 as MNHNS and CDR2 as SASEGT. With 2 bases removed from V and 1 base from J, the gap between germline ends came to 13 bases. This CDR3 reads CASSETPRGGTDTQYF. The CDR3 DNA sequence: TGTGCCAGCAGTGAAACTCCGAGGGGGGGCACAGATACGCAGTATTTT.